Below, 8 T cell receptor beta chains from the same sample are listed, as sequenced in a study of molecular identifiers for immune sequencing clone quantification. TCRdb called the PCR reads again in MiXCR, with one record for every CDR3 protein. The sample holds approximately 630,000 distinct CDR3 sequences; 25% are singletons and the top ten take 0.7% to 0.95%. The source material was naive CD8+ T cells from blood, with Jurkat cell RNA spiked in. Subset specified: FACS-sorted CD8+CD4-CCR7+CD45RA+ naive T cells. These receptors all stem from a human donor in good health. Some libraries in this study had Jurkat cell RNA spiked in.

This clonotype was seen a few times. The gene calls are TRBV6-5 and TRBJ2-5; no clear D gene. Germline-derived CDR1 and CDR2 are MNHEY and SVGAGI. The CDR3 loop spans 12 amino acids. The V end lost 5 bases, the J end lost 6 bases, and 10 bases lay between the germline ends. DNA for the CDR3: TGTGCCAGCAGTGGGGATCCGAAGACCCAGTACTTC. As protein: CASSGDPKTQYF.

This clonotype was detected a few times. The V call is TRBV7-9, the J call TRBJ1-4; D is undetermined. Germline V gene lookup returns CDR1 SEHNR and CDR2 FQNEAQ (reference sequence). There are 15 residues in the CDR3. Trimming left V 2 bases short and J 4 bases short, with 11 bases between. CDR3 sequence: CASSLLDSINEKLFF. In DNA, the CDR3 is TGTGCCAGCAGCTTACTCGACTCGATTAATGAAAAACTGTTTTTT. The complete variable domain, with remaining parts taken from reference TRBV7-9 and TRBJ1-4, reads DTGVSQNPRHKITKRGQNVTFRCDPISEHNRLYWYRQTLGQGPEFLTYFQNEAQLEKSRLLSDRFSAERPKGSFSTLEIQRTEQGDSAMYLCASSLLDSINEKLFFGSGTQLSVL.

This clonotype was picked up many times. The chain recombines TRBV30 with TRBJ2-3; D remains ambiguous. Trimming took 3 bases from V and 4 from J, leaving 11 bases between them. CDR3 length equals 13 residues. Germline loops: CDR1 GTSNPN, CDR2 SVGIG (reference sequence). The CDR3 spells CAWSSRTADTQYF. The CDR3 DNA reads as TGTGCCTGGAGCTCCCGTACCGCAGATACGCAGTATTTT.

The table lists this clonotype with a few counts. J is TRBJ2-1 and V is TRBV12-3 or TRBV12-4, with 9 positions matching TRBD2. This CDR3 is built from 16 residues. J gave up 6 bases and V 4 bases, and 10 bases lay outside the gene matches. CDR3 sequence (DNA): TGTGCCAGCAGTTCCCTTACTAGCGGGTTTCGCAATGAGCAGTTCTTC. Amino acids: CASSSLTSGFRNEQFF.

The table lists this clonotype with a few counts. A much larger clone lies a single base off, so this may be a read error. The chain is built from TRBV4-3 and TRBJ1-4, with TRBD1 identical over 7 bases. Germline lookup yields CDR1 LGHNA and CDR2 YSLEER. The CDR3 extends over 15 amino acids. The CDR3 region is CASSQGTATNEKLLF. The CDR3 region has the DNA TGCGCCAGCAGCCAGGGGACAGCAACTAATGAAAAACTGCTTTTT.

This clonotype appeared many times. V usage is TRBV5-1 and J usage is TRBJ1-6; maybe TRBD1 (6 bases). Trimming left V 0 bases short and J 7 bases short, with 8 bases between. CDR1 SGHRS and CDR2 YFSETQ come from the germline V gene. The CDR3 is made up of 14 amino acids. The CDR3 DNA sequence: TGCGCCAGCAGCTTGGTGACAGGCAATTCACCCCTCCACTTT. Residues: CASSLVTGNSPLHF.

In its sample, this clonotype was seen many times. The chain has TRBV5-1 and TRBJ2-7, with D unresolved. Between the trimmed V and J ends, which lost 3 bases and 5 bases, there was a span of 12 bases. CDR1 is SGHRS, CDR2 YFSETQ, per germline. The length of the CDR3 is 13 residues. DNA of the CDR3: TGCGCCAGCAGCTACCTCGGACCCGACGAGCAGTACTTC. Protein sequence: CASSYLGPDEQYF.

This clonotype was seen many times. CDR3 residues: CASSSETDPNEQYF. The CDR3 DNA reads as TGTGCCAGCAGCTCGGAGACAGACCCCAACGAGCAGTACTTC. The chain joins TRBV13 to TRBJ2-7; D perhaps matches TRBD1 (5 bases). The germline gives CDR1 PRHDT, CDR2 FYEKMQ (reference sequence). V lost 4 bases and J lost 5, with 15 bases in between. The CDR3 extends over 14 amino acids.